This is a list of T cell receptor beta chains from one sample in a study of blood T cell repertoires in COVID-19. Sequencing was performed with immunoSEQ multiplex PCR; in TCRdb, only in-frame clones are kept and a portion is missing. The sample records more than 300,000 clones, around 83% being singletons. The sequencing sample was made of PBMCs or T cells enriched from blood (not recorded which). The receptors were sampled from a woman aged 50 to 65 who had recovered from COVID-19. The CDR3 runs from the conserved cysteine through the conserved F or W. The D gene is left open where the match is weak. Some rows have no size entry. The others give once, few or many, or a class for an expanded clone.

>TRBV6-2/TRBV6-3|TRBJ1-5|NA|NA
TGTGCCAGCAGTTACGCGACATCAAGAAGCAATCAGCCCCAGCATTTT
CASSYATSRSNQPQHF
>TRBV28|TRBJ1-6|NA|NA
TGTGCCAGTGCCCCCGGGGTTGGGTCACCCCTCCACTTT
CASAPGVGSPLHF
>TRBV5-1|TRBJ2-1|NA|TRBD1
TGCGCCAGCAGCATTGACGGGACAGGGCTCAATGAGCAGTTCTTC
CASSIDGTGLNEQFF
>TRBV9|TRBJ2-2|NA|NA
TGTGCCAGCAGCGATCGACAGTTCACCGGGGAGCTGTTTTTT
CASSDRQFTGELFF
>TRBV18|TRBJ1-5|NA|NA
TGTGCCAGCTCACCCCGGTCCAGGGAGGTTCAGCCCCAGCATTTT
CASSPRSREVQPQHF
>TRBV15|TRBJ2-5|NA|TRBD1
TGTGCCACCAGCAGAGAGTTGACAGGGGTAGAGACCCAGTACTTC
CATSRELTGVETQYF
>TRBV5-5|TRBJ1-1|NA|NA
TGTGCCAGCAGCCCGGAGCAGGGTAGAGCTTTCTTT
CASSPEQGRAFF
>TRBV16|TRBJ1-5|NA|NA
TGTGCCAGCAGCCAATCTGGGCTTGTTCAGCCCCAGCATTTT
CASSQSGLVQPQHF
>TRBV24-1|TRBJ1-1|NA|TRBD1
TGTGCCACCAGTGATTTTGGGGACAGGGTCACTGAAGCTTTCTTT
CATSDFGDRVTEAFF
>TRBV6-5|TRBJ1-2|NA|NA
TGTGCCAGCAGCCCCGAAGCTAAGGGGGGCTACACCTTC
CASSPEAKGGYTF
>TRBV9|TRBJ2-7|NA|NA
TGTGCCAGCAGCGTAGGGGACATGAACTACGAGCAGTACTTC
CASSVGDMNYEQYF
>TRBV10-3|TRBJ2-4|NA|TRBD1
TGTGCCATCAGTGAGTCGACAGGGGCCCAATTGGACTTC
CAISESTGAQLDF
>TRBV5-4|TRBJ1-4|NA|TRBD1
TGTGCCAGCAGCCTAGGGGACAGGGAAAAACTGTTTTTT
CASSLGDREKLFF
>TRBV7-9|TRBJ2-5|NA|TRBD1
TGTGCCAGCAGCTTACTGTCGTTTGGGACAGGAGTTACCCAGTACTTC
CASSLLSFGTGVTQYF
>TRBV5-4|TRBJ2-3|once|NA
TGTGCCAGCAGCACGCCAGCGGAGAGCACAGATACGCAGTATTTT
CASSTPAESTDTQYF
>TRBV12-3/TRBV12-4|TRBJ1-1|NA|NA
TGTGCCAGCAGTCTTTCAGGTGAAGCTTTCTTT
CASSLSGEAFF
>TRBV5-1|TRBJ2-3|NA|NA
TGCGCCAGCAGCTTGGAGGTTCAGGGAACAGATACGCAGTATTTT
CASSLEVQGTDTQYF
>TRBV2|TRBJ1-5|few|TRBD1
TGTGCCAGCAGTACATGGCGGACAGGGAGCATCAATCAGCCCCAGCATTTT
CASSTWRTGSINQPQHF
>TRBV18|TRBJ1-2|NA|TRBD1
TGTGCCAGCTCACCGAGGACAGGGGACCCCTATGGCTACACCTTC
CASSPRTGDPYGYTF
>TRBV29-1|TRBJ1-2|NA|TRBD1
TGCAGCGTGGGGGACAGCCGCAGCTATGGCTACACCTTC
CSVGDSRSYGYTF
>TRBV4-3|TRBJ1-4|once|NA
TGCGCCAGCAGCCAAGTTCTTTCAGGGGATGAAAAACTGTTTTTT
CASSQVLSGDEKLFF
>TRBV9|TRBJ1-2|NA|NA
TGTGCCAGCAGCCCTAGTCCCACCCCAGGACAGTATGGCTACACCTTC
CASSPSPTPGQYGYTF
>TRBV6-1|TRBJ1-1|NA|NA
TGTGCCAGCAGTGAAGGCACAGGGAGCACTGAAGCTTTCTTT
CASSEGTGSTEAFF
>TRBV5-1|TRBJ2-7|few|TRBD2
TGCGCCAGCAGCCCTGGTCCGGGACTAGCTGACTACGAGCAGTACTTC
CASSPGPGLADYEQYF
>TRBV11-3|TRBJ2-7|few|NA
TGTGCCAGCACACTTCCGGGACAAACCTACGAGCAGTACTTC
CASTLPGQTYEQYF
>TRBV6-5|TRBJ1-1|once|NA
TGTGCCAGCAGTTACGGTAGCCTGAACACTGAAGCTTTCTTT
CASSYGSLNTEAFF
>TRBV6-5|TRBJ1-2|NA|NA
TGTGCCAGCAGACAGGGAGGGGGCTACACCTTC
CASRQGGGYTF
>TRBV5-1|TRBJ1-2|NA|NA
TGCGCCAGCAGCTTGGCAACGCTCTCAGGAGGCTACACCTTC
CASSLATLSGGYTF
>TRBV5-4|TRBJ1-2|NA|NA
TGTGCCAGCAGCAGAAAACAGGCCAGGGTAGGGGGCTACACCTTC
CASSRKQARVGGYTF
>TRBV18|TRBJ2-3|NA|TRBD2
TGTGCCAGCTCATCTCTTCTCGGGGGGAGCACAGATACGCAGTATTTT
CASSSLLGGSTDTQYF
>TRBV19|TRBJ1-2|few|TRBD1
TGTGCCAGTAGTACCAGGACAGGGATTTACTATGGCTACACCTTC
CASSTRTGIYYGYTF
>TRBV9|TRBJ1-1|NA|NA
TGTGCCAGCAGCGAGGGGGGGACCTTACGGACTGAAGCTTTCTTT
CASSEGGTLRTEAFF
>TRBV10-3|TRBJ2-3|NA|TRBD1
TGTGCCATCAGCTTACTACAGGGGGCGGGCACAGATACGCAGTATTTT
CAISLLQGAGTDTQYF
>TRBV6-5|TRBJ1-3|NA|NA
TGTGCCAGCAGTTACTCGCTTCCGGGGAATGGAAACACCATATATTTT
CASSYSLPGNGNTIYF
>TRBV29-1|TRBJ2-3|once|NA
TGCAGCGTCTCAGGGCCAGATACGCAGTATTTT
CSVSGPDTQYF
>TRBV30|TRBJ2-7|NA|NA
TGTGCCTGGAGTCAGGGGCGGCGGGCGGCCTACGAGCAGTACTTC
CAWSQGRRAAYEQYF
>TRBV29-1|TRBJ2-2|few|NA
TGCAGCGTACGCGGGGGCCATAGCACCGGGGAGCTGTTTTTT
CSVRGGHSTGELFF
>TRBV14|TRBJ1-1|NA|NA
TGTGCCAGCAGCCAAGGGACACCGAACACTGAAGCTTTCTTT
CASSQGTPNTEAFF
>TRBV5-1|TRBJ2-1|NA|TRBD2
TGCGCCAGCAGCTCTCTGACTAGCGGGAGGGGTAATGAGCAGTTCTTC
CASSSLTSGRGNEQFF
>TRBV6-1|TRBJ2-2|NA|NA
TGTGCCAGCAGTGAGCATATTGGGGGCGCGAACACCGGGGAGCTGTTTTTT
CASSEHIGGANTGELFF
>TRBV27|TRBJ2-1|NA|TRBD2
TGTGCCAGCAGTTTATCGGGTCTAGCGGGGAGCTACAATGAGCAGTTCTTC
CASSLSGLAGSYNEQFF
>TRBV18|TRBJ1-1|NA|TRBD1
TGTGCCAGCTCACCCCAACGGACAGGGAACACTGAAGCTTTCTTT
CASSPQRTGNTEAFF